The 23 T cell receptor beta chains below all came from one sample that was sequenced in a study of T cells of healthy individuals. TCRdb re-analysed the 5' RACE reads in MiXCR, keeping a single row per CDR3 protein. Altogether tens of thousands of distinct CDR3 sequences are present, approximately 15% being singletons, with the ten largest covering around 16%. These receptors came from a human donor in good health.

This clonotype came up many times. The chain links TRBV9 to TRBJ1-6; the D gene is possibly TRBD1 (6 bases). Trimming shortened V by 4 bases and J by 8 bases, and 10 bases separated the two germline ends. The CDR3 totals 13 residues. CDR1 is SGDLS, CDR2 YYNGEE, per germline. CDR3 coding DNA: TGTGCCAGCAGCTCCAGGGGTGATTCACCCCTCCACTTT. It encodes CASSSRGDSPLHF.

This clonotype was detected many times. The J gene is TRBJ1-4, the V gene TRBV9; 7 bases line up with TRBD1. The CDR3 runs 15 residues. V shed 0 bases, J shed 5 bases, and the junction held 4 bases outside the gene matches. Germline values: CDR1 SGDLS, CDR2 YYNGEE. CDR3 DNA: TGTGCCAGCAGCGTAGGTCAAGGGGGCAATGAAAAACTGTTTTTT. Encoded protein: CASSVGQGGNEKLFF.

Only a few counts were recorded for this clonotype. The rearrangement links TRBV7-2 to TRBJ1-3; the D is unclear. The CDR3 consists of 17 residues. The germline V gene encodes CDR1 SGHTA and CDR2 FQGNSA. V was clipped by 0 bases and J by 0 bases, with 12 bases between them. The CDR3 reads CASSLAPAVISGNTIYF. CDR3 nucleotides: TGTGCCAGCAGCTTAGCGCCGGCAGTAATCTCTGGAAACACCATATATTTT. Variable domain in full (rest from reference TRBV7-2 and TRBJ1-3): GAGVSQSPSNKVTEKGKDVELRCDPISGHTALYWYRQSLGQGLEFLIYFQGNSAPDKSGLPSDRFSAERTGGSVSTLTIQRTQQEDSAVYLCASSLAPAVISGNTIYFGEGSWLTVV.

This clonotype has a count of ten or more. V gene TRBV29-1 combines with J gene TRBJ1-5; 9 nucleotides match TRBD1. V trimming: 6 bases; J trimming: 5 bases; junction bases outside the gene matches: 5. Germline CDR1 SQVTM, CDR2 ANQGSEA. This CDR3 region has 13 residues. The CDR3 loop is CSVGQGWDQPQHF. CDR3 nucleotide sequence: TGCAGCGTAGGACAGGGGTGGGATCAGCCCCAGCATTTT.

The table lists this clonotype with many counts. This chain connects TRBV5-6 to TRBJ1-3; D not resolved. CDR1 and CDR2 (germline): SGHDT, YYEEEE. V dropped 3 bases and J dropped 2 bases, with 12 bases sitting between them. This CDR3 has 15 amino acids. This chain's CDR3 is CASSYSRVAGNTIYF. DNA of the CDR3: TGTGCCAGCAGCTATTCAAGGGTAGCTGGAAACACCATATATTTT.

The sample holds many counts of this clonotype. The chain is built from TRBV18 and TRBJ2-6; perhaps TRBD1 as D (6 bases). Per germline, CDR1 KGHSH and CDR2 LQKENI. Trimming took off 3 bases at V and 0 bases at J, with 12 bases between the two ends. The CDR3 is made up of 17 amino acids. CDR3 bases: TGTGCCAGCTCACCTTTTACAGGGAGCTCTGGGGCCAACGTCCTGACTTTC. This gives the protein CASSPFTGSSGANVLTF. Drawing the rest from reference TRBV18 and TRBJ2-6, the complete variable domain is NAGVMQNPRHLVRRRGQEARLRCSPMKGHSHVYWYRQLPEEGLKFMVYLQKENIIDESGMPKERFSAEFPKEGPSILRIQQVVRGDSAAYFCASSPFTGSSGANVLTFGAGSRLTVL.

The chain combines TRBV29-1 with TRBJ1-2, with a tentative D call TRBD1 (5 bases). This CDR3 region has 12 residues. The V end was cut by 6 bases, the J end by 6 bases, with 14 bases between. CDR1 and CDR2 (germline): SQVTM, ANQGSEA. CDR3 nucleotides: TGCAGCGTGCGGGCGGGGGAGGATGGCTACACCTTC. Amino acid sequence: CSVRAGEDGYTF.

This clonotype was counted only a few times. The chain has TRBV7-9 and TRBJ2-2, with D possibly being TRBD1 or TRBD2 (5 bases each). The CDR3 contains 16 residues. Germline V CDR1 and CDR2: SEHNR, FQNEAQ (reference sequence). Trimming stripped 5 bases from V and 6 bases from J, with 19 bases between. The CDR3: CASSPDGGRLAGELFF. DNA for the CDR3: TGTGCCAGCAGCCCAGATGGGGGAAGACTCGCCGGGGAGCTGTTTTTT.

V is TRBV20-1 and J is TRBJ2-3; the match to TRBD2 covers 8 bases. This CDR3 comprises 14 residues. Germline lookup yields CDR1 DFQATT and CDR2 SNEGSKA (reference sequence). The V gene end was trimmed by 4 bases and the J gene end by 1 base; junction bases not matched to a gene: 4. The CDR3 coding sequence is TGCAGTGCTACGCGGGGGGCGGGCACAGATACGCAGTATTTT. Amino acids: CSATRGAGTDTQYF.

This clonotype was found many times. The chain has TRBV5-1 and TRBJ2-5, with 10 bases matching TRBD2. Trimming removed 4 bases from V and 4 bases from J; junction bases left unmatched: 7. The germline V gene has CDR1 SGHRS and CDR2 YFSETQ. The CDR3 extends over 15 amino acids. Written as DNA, the CDR3 is TGCGCCAGCAGCAACCGAGCGGGAGGGGGAGAGACCCAGTACTTC. Its protein is CASSNRAGGGETQYF.

This clonotype was counted at least ten times. As DNA, the CDR3 is TGTGCCAGCAGCTACAGGGTAGAGACCCAGTACTTC. Protein product: CASSYRVETQYF. V and J are TRBV5-6 and TRBJ2-5; the D gene is possibly TRBD1 (6 bases). V lost 3 bases to trimming and J lost 4 bases, with 7 bases between them. The CDR3 sequence is 12 residues long. CDR1 and CDR2 (germline): SGHDT, YYEEEE.

CDR3 in DNA: TGTGCCATCGAGCCACAGGGGAACCAAGAGACCCAGTACTTC. Its translation: CAIEPQGNQETQYF. The chain is built from TRBV6-2 or TRBV6-3 and TRBJ2-5; the match to TRBD1 covers 7 bases. The CDR3 totals 14 residues. Germline V gives CDR1 MNHEY, CDR2 SVGEGT. The V segment lost 10 bases and the J segment 0 bases; nucleotides outside the gene matches: 8.

This clonotype came up many times. This chain links TRBV6-2 or TRBV6-3 with TRBJ1-5; maybe TRBD1 (5 bases). V was pared by 5 bases and J by 6 bases, with 17 bases between. Germline V gene lookup returns CDR1 MNHEY and CDR2 SVGEGT. The CDR3 has 15 amino acids. The CDR3 here is CASSEDGLGTQPQHF. CDR3 nucleotides: TGTGCCAGCAGTGAGGACGGGTTGGGGACTCAGCCCCAGCATTTT.

This sequence joins TRBV20-1 and TRBJ2-3; 8 nucleotides line up with TRBD1. Germline loops: CDR1 DFQATT, CDR2 SNEGSKA (reference sequence). The CDR3 sequence is 15 residues long. J was trimmed by 6 bases and V by 0 bases; bases with no gene match: 8. CDR3 region: CSARDPWTGRDTQYF. DNA for the CDR3: TGCAGTGCTAGAGATCCCTGGACAGGGAGGGATACGCAGTATTTT.

The table lists this clonotype with a few counts. The chain carries TRBV11-2 and TRBJ1-6, with 7 nucleotides matching TRBD1. The J segment lost 5 bases and the V segment lost 2 bases, leaving 0 bases of the junction unmatched. The CDR3 is 14 residues long. The germline V gene encodes CDR1 SGHAT and CDR2 FQNNGV. The CDR3 region is CASSLQGDNSPLHF. The CDR3 DNA sequence: TGTGCCAGCAGCTTACAGGGGGATAATTCACCCCTCCACTTT.

V usage is TRBV6-2 or TRBV6-3 and J usage is TRBJ2-1; 14 bases are shared with TRBD2. The CDR3 contains 14 residues. Germline CDR1 and CDR2: MNHEY and SVGEGT. V gave up 5 bases and J gave up 7 bases; unmatched junction bases: 1. CDR3 bases: TGTGCCAGCAGTCGACTAGCGGGAGGGAATGAGCAGTTCTTC. The encoded protein is CASSRLAGGNEQFF.

V usage is TRBV30 and J usage is TRBJ1-1; perhaps TRBD1 as D (5 bases). CDR3 length equals 14 residues. Trimming removed 7 bases from V and 1 base from J, with 16 bases in between. The germline V gene encodes CDR1 GTSNPN and CDR2 SVGIG (reference sequence). The CDR3 DNA sequence: TGTGCCTCCCAGAATGCAGGACAGAACACTGAAGCTTTCTTT. Translation: CASQNAGQNTEAFF.

This clonotype was detected a few times. Sequence at one end of the junction differs from germline and may be a read error. The chain has TRBV23-1 and TRBJ2-5; D might be TRBD2 (7 bases). TRBV23-1 is identified as an open reading frame with a role that is uncertain. CDR3 length: 15 residues. CDR3 in amino acids: CASSQARGGQKTQYF. In DNA, the CDR3 is TGCGCCAGCAGTCAGGCTAGGGGGGGCCAAAAGACCCAGTACTTC.

A few counts support this clonotype. The chain joins TRBV29-1 to TRBJ2-7; no definite D call. The germline V gene encodes CDR1 SQVTM and CDR2 ANQGSEA. Trimming cost V 6 bases and J 3 bases, with 15 bases left between them. CDR3 size: 13 residues. The CDR3 here is CSVIEIGVYEQYF. CDR3 nucleotides: TGCAGCGTCATCGAAATAGGAGTCTACGAGCAGTACTTC.

This clonotype was recorded many times. The rearrangement uses TRBV21-1 and TRBJ1-5; the DNA was not compared with TRBD1, the D call given in the table. TRBV21-1 is designated a pseudogene. This CDR3 is 22 amino acids long. CDR3 protein: CASSKEGSQGIIPWRGNQPQHF. As DNA, the CDR3 is TGTGCCAGCAGCAAAGAGGGCTCACAGGGCATTATTCCCTGGAGGGGCAATCAGCCCCAGCATTTT.

This clonotype was counted many times. The chain is built from TRBV20-1 and TRBJ2-3, with a weak D call TRBD1 (5 bases). Germline V gene data show CDR1 as DFQATT and CDR2 as SNEGSKA (reference sequence). The length of the CDR3 is 12 residues. The V and J ends lost 7 bases and 6 bases respectively, with 14 bases between them. The CDR3 DNA reads TGCAGTGTTAGGGGTACCTCGGATACGCAGTATTTT. This translates into CSVRGTSDTQYF.

This clonotype was counted ten times or more. J is TRBJ2-3 and V is TRBV7-3; 10 nucleotides agree with TRBD2. This CDR3 contains 15 residues. V shed 4 bases and J 6 bases; nucleotides not matched to a gene: 7. Per germline, CDR1 SGHTA and CDR2 FQGTGA. The CDR3 loop is CASSSAGGLLDTQYF. CDR3 in DNA: TGTGCCAGCAGCTCAGCGGGGGGGCTCCTGGATACGCAGTATTTT.

This clonotype was counted many times. The chain couples TRBV24-1 to TRBJ1-2; D gene uncertain. V lost 4 bases and J lost 2, with 1 base in between. The CDR3 has 11 residues. The germline V gene encodes CDR1 KGHDR and CDR2 SFDVKD. CDR3 amino acids: CATSDNYGYTF. CDR3 nucleotide sequence: TGTGCCACCAGTGACAACTATGGCTACACCTTC.